This T cell receptor (beta chain) is from a study of T cell repertoires in MIS-A myocarditis (dated by TCRdb to about 2022). Between the V and J ends, shortened by 3 bases and 4 bases respectively, the junction contains 9 bases. Taken from cysteine to phenylalanine, the CDR3 has 13 residues. Only CDR3 DNA remains: 39 bases, in frame from the first base. According to the germline V gene (reference sequence), CDR1 reads MNHEY and CDR2 reads SMNVEV. The QIAamp DNA FFPE kit was used to extract genomic DNA from formalin-fixed paraffin-embedded autopsy tissue. This clone was seen only once. This receptor's antigen is unknown. Qualities for individual bases were not recorded, and no much larger clone is one base off. TCRbeta CDR3 regions were amplified by the immunoSEQ bias-controlled multiplex PCR and were subjected to high-throughput sequencing. The source study handled its data this way. CDR3 sequences were collapsed and filtered by the immunoSEQ vendor pipeline to quantify abundance and frequency of each unique TCRbeta CDR3. Dominant CDR3 amino acid sequences were clustered with SARS-CoV-2-specific ImmuneCODE TCRbeta sequences by CD-HIT using a 90% global sequence identity threshold. Clones at frequencies from 0.1 to 1 were categorized as hyperexpanded, and clones at frequencies from 0.01 to 0.1 were categorized as large. For the dominant clones, CDR3 amino acid sequences and V and J gene assignments were confirmed with MiXCR. The R stringdist package was used to compute Levenshtein distances between the patient clonotypes and the ImmuneCODE hits. This immuneACCESS table, as held by TCRdb, lists in-frame sequences with V and J called but not all clones. Of the missing ones, under half trace to an unresolved V gene in checked studies; the others have no known cause. Clone size and V and J calls were adopted from that table, with D and trimming inferred from the DNA. Recorded for this sample are about 15,000 clones; around 69% of them occurred a single time. Of the sample, roughly 61% falls within the top ten clones.

The receptor comes from a man between 18 and 29 years old with fulminant myocarditis from multisystem inflammatory syndrome in adults (MIS-A) after COVID-19. The chain is assembled from TRBV27 and TRBJ1-2, with the D segment identity uncertain. The specimen was left ventricle heart tissue obtained at autopsy. The cell subset or site label, as the study defines it: cardiac tissue sample (left or right ventricle, interventricular septum, or pericardium). The CDR3 region reads CASSLNSFYGYTF. The nucleotides are TGTGCCAGCAGTTTGAACAGCTTCTATGGCTACACCTTC.